This T cell receptor (beta chain) was found in a study of T-cell reconstitution after alpha-beta-depleted transplantation in children (dated by TCRdb to 2015 to 2016). At the level of the whole study: Using TCR repertoire profiling, the study followed T-cell immune reconstitution in a quantitative way in children after TCRalphabeta/CD19-depleted allogeneic hematopoietic cell transplantation.

This clonotype was counted many times. Its antigen is unknown. The input lacks base qualities; no much larger clone sits a single base away. The library was produced with PCR. TCRdb shows the sequencer as Illumina HiSeq 2500. Molecular barcoding was employed in the preparation of TCR libraries, with unique molecular identifiers being used to normalize TCRbeta repertoire quantification. TCRdb passed the public sequencing reads through fastp at Q25 and MiXCR, retaining productive beta sequences. Rows are unified per CDR3 protein, each entry keeping the most common DNA and genes. The sample table lists about 420,000 distinct CDR3 sequences, approximately 11% of them with a count of one. The leading ten clones occupy roughly 5.1% of the sample. The material sequenced was PBMCs from the stem cell graft donor, taken from the stem cell graft. This receptor was obtained from a human donor who donated a stem cell graft to a child with acute myeloid leukemia.

This receptor carries the CDR3 CASSLDRVYGYTF. The DNA is TGTGCCAGCTCACTGGACAGGGTCTATGGCTACACCTTC. The chain links TRBV18 with TRBJ1-2; 8 bases in the middle match TRBD1. According to the germline V gene, CDR1 reads KGHSH and CDR2 reads LQKENI. The CDR3 goes from the cysteine to the phenylalanine over 13 residues. CDR3 DNA is the only sequence kept; it has 39 bases, read in frame from the first base. V loses 4 bases at its end and J loses 4 bases; junction bases beyond the gene matches: 2. Where the CDR3 stops, the reference TRBV18 and TRBJ1-2 genes take over; the full variable domain is NAGVMQNPRHLVRRRGQEARLRCSPMKGHSHVYWYRQLPEEGLKFMVYLQKENIIDESGMPKERFSAEFPKEGPSILRIQQVVRGDSAAYFCASSLDRVYGYTFGSGTRLTVV.